This TCR beta chain was retrieved from a study of CD8+CD57+ T cells in acquired aplastic anemia. Study-level background: Across the sorted CD4+ and CD8+ cells, DNA amounts averaged approximately 3.1 ug.

Individuals selected for sequencing had exhibited CD8+CD57+ cell expansion on flow cytometry. Each patient gave a blood sample that was collected before any therapy had been received. The study, taken as a whole, reports: Between patients and controls, around 27 CD8+ CDR3 sequences were found in common.

Profiling of TCR beta VDJ combinations and CDR3 sequences used genomic DNA as template. TCRdb fed the reads into MiXCR, producing one record per CDR3 protein. The data contain 160,000 or so distinct CDR3 sequences, around 50% of them singletons. On this clonotype itself: Its antigen is not known.

Trimming removed 9 bases at V and 3 bases at J, with 18 bases between. The CDR3 is 14 amino acids. The germline V gene encodes CDR1 SNHLY and CDR2 FYNNEI. The J gene is TRBJ2-7, the V gene TRBV2, with D uncertain. The clonotype originates from a human donor with aplastic anemia. The sample consisted of sorted CD4+, CD8+, or CD8+CD57+ T cells (not recorded which) from PBMCs. The CDR3: CASSPRWEGYEQYF. CDR3 DNA: TGTGCCAGTAGTCCCAGATGGGAAGGCTACGAGCAGTACTTC.